This entry features one T cell receptor beta chain sequence. What it binds is unknown. These data are taken from a study of cytomegalovirus exposure and HLA in healthy donors. The study's findings and limits: It was reported that the classifier diagnosed cytomegalovirus status with high specificity and sensitivity in both the original and validation cohorts. Researchers reported from a later analysis that most CMV-associated TCR beta chains appeared HLA-restricted. Previously analyzed data showed that most TCR beta V segments were productive at a frequency of about 90% or about 30%. TCR beta V- and J-gene trimming, according to a later analysis, was linked to a missense DCLRE1C variant.

The CDR3 extends over 14 amino acids. V lost 3 bases and J 3 bases, leaving 11 bases between the germline ends. Germline-derived CDR1 and CDR2 are SNHLY and FYNNEI. 60 Vbeta and 13 Jbeta primers were used in PCR. The repertoire was sequenced with immunoSEQ multiplex PCR; TCRdb's copy has only in-frame clones and lacks some. The repertoire holds under 150,000 clones, around four fifths seen once, with more than 2% in the top ten. The V call is TRBV2, the J call TRBJ1-2; possible D gene TRBD1, 5 bases. This sequence originates from a boy aged 2-9 years in good health and CMV-seronegative. The specimen was PBMCs. The CDR3 DNA reads TGTGCCAGCAGTGACCGGGGACTTGACTATGGCTACACCTTC. Translation gives CASSDRGLDYGYTF. The whole variable domain, filled in from reference TRBV2 and TRBJ1-2, reads EPEVTQTPSHQVTQMGQEVILRCVPISNHLYFYWYRQILGQKVEFLVSFYNNEISEKSEIFDDQFSVERPDGSNFTLKIRSTKLEDSAMYFCASSDRGLDYGYTFGSGTRLTVV.